This T cell receptor beta chain is from a study of T-cell reconstitution after alpha-beta-depleted transplantation in children. This sample's TCRbeta library carried unique molecular identifier barcodes. TCRdb ran MiXCR on the PCR reads and lists one entry per CDR3 protein. The data show about 200,000 distinct CDR3 sequences, 6.3% seen once. Between the trimmed V and J ends, which lost 4 bases and 2 bases, there was a span of 12 bases. The CDR3 is made up of 14 amino acids. The V gene's germline CDR1 is SEHNR and CDR2 FQNEAQ (reference sequence). This clonotype was picked up a small number of times. The antigen remains undetermined. General study findings and limits: Diversity and T-cell counts at one year after transplant derived mostly from new T cells. The origin of alpha-beta T cells about two months after transplant was reportedly several hundred expanded graft clones.

The receptor was derived from a girl under three years old with combined immunodeficiency, due to receive a stem cell transplant. The chain carries TRBV7-9 and TRBJ2-7, with D perhaps matching TRBD1 or TRBD2 (5 bases each). Specimen: PBMCs, collected before TCRalphabeta/CD19-depleted stem cell transplant. The CDR3 sequence: CASSSPGTAYEQYF. The CDR3, as DNA: TGTGCCAGCAGCTCTCCCGGGACCGCCTACGAGCAGTACTTC.